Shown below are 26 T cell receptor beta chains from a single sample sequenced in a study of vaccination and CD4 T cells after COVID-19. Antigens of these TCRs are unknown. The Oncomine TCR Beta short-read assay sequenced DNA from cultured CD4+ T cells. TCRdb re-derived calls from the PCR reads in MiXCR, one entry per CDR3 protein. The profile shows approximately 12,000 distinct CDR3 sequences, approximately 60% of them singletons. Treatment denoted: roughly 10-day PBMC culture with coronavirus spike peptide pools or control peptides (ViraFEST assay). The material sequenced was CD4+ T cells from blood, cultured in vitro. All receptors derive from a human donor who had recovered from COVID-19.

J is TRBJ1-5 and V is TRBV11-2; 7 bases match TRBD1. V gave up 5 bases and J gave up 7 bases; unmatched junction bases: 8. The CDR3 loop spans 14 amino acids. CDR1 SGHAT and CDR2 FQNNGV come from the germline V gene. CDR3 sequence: CASSATGDFQPQHF. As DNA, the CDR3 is TGTGCCAGCAGCGCAACAGGGGACTTCCAGCCCCAGCATTTT.

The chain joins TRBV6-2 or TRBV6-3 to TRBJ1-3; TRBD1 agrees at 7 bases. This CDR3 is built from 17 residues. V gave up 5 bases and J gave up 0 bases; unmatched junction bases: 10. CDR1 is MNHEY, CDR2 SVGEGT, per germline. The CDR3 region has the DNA TGTGCCAGCAGTCAGCAGGGACAGACGCTCTCTGGAAACACCATATATTTT. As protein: CASSQQGQTLSGNTIYF.

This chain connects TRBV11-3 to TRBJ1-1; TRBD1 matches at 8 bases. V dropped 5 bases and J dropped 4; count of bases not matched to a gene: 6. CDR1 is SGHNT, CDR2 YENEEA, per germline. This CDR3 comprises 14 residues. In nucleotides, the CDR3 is TGTGCCAGCAGCAGGATACAGGGGGTCACTGAAGCTTTCTTT. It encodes CASSRIQGVTEAFF. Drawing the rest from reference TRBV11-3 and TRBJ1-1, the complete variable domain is EAGVVQSPRYKIIEKKQPVAFWCNPISGHNTLYWYLQNLGQGPELLIRYENEEAVDDSQLPKDRFSAERLKGVDSTLKIQPAELGDSAVYLCASSRIQGVTEAFFGQGTRLTVV.

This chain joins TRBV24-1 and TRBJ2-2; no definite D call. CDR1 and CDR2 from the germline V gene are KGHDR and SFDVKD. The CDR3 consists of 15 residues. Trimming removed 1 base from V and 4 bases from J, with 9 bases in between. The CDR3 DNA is TGTGCCACCAGTGATTTAGGTCCAGGCACCGGGGAGCTGTTTTTT. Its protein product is CATSDLGPGTGELFF.

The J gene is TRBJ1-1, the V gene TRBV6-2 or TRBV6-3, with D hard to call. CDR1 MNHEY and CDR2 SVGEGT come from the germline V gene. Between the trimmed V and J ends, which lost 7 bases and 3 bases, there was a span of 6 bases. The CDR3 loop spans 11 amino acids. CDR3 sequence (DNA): TGTGCCAGCACGCAGTACACTGAAGCTTTCTTT. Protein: CASTQYTEAFF.

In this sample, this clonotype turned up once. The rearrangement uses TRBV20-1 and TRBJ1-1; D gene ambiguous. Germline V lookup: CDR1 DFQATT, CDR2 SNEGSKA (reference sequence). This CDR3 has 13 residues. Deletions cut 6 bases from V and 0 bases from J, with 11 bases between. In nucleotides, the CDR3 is TGCAGTGCCTACCCAGGATTGAACACTGAAGCTTTCTTT. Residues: CSAYPGLNTEAFF.

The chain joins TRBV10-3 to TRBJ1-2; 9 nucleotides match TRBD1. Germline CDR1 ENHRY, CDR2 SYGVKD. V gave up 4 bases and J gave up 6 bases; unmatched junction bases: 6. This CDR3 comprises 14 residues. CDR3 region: CAISGGTGNDGYTF. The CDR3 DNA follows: TGTGCCATCAGTGGAGGGACAGGGAACGATGGCTACACCTTC.

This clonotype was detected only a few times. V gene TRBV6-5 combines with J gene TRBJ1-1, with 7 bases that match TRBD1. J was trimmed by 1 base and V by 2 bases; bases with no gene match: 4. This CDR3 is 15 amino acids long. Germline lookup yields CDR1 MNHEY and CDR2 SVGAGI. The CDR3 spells CASSYTGQRNTEAFF. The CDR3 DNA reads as TGTGCCAGCAGTTACACGGGACAGAGGAACACTGAAGCTTTCTTT.

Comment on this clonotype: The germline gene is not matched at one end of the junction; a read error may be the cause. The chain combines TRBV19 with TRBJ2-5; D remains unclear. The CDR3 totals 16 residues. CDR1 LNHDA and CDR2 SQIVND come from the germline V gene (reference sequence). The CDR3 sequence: CASSIGARRRVENQYF. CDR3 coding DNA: TGTGCCAGTAGTATAGGGGCCCGTCGACGGGTGGAGAACCAGTACTTC. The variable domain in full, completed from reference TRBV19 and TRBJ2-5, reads DGGITQSPKYLFRKEGQNVTLSCEQNLNHDAMYWYRQDPGQGLRLIYYSQIVNDFQKGDIAEGYSVSREKKESFPLTVTSAQKNPTAFYLCASSIGARRRVENQYFGPGTRLLVL.

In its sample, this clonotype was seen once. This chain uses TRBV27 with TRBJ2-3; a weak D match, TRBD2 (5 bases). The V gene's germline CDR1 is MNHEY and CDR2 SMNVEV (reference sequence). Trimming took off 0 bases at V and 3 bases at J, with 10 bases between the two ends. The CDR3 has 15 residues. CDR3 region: CASSLSSGMTDTQYF. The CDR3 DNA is TGTGCCAGCAGTTTATCTTCCGGGATGACAGATACGCAGTATTTT.

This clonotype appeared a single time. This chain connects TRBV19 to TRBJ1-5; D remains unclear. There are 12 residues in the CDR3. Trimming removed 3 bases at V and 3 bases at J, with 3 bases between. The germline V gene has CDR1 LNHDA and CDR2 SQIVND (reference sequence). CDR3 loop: CASSMDNQPQHF. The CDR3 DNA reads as TGTGCCAGTAGTATGGACAATCAGCCCCAGCATTTT.

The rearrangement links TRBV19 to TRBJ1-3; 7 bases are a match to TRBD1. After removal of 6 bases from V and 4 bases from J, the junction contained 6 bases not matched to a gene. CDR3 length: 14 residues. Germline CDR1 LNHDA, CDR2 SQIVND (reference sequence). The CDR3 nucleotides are TGTGCCAGTAGCCAGGGGGGCTTAGGAAACACCATATATTTT. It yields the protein CASSQGGLGNTIYF. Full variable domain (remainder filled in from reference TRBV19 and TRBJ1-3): DGGITQSPKYLFRKEGQNVTLSCEQNLNHDAMYWYRQDPGQGLRLIYYSQIVNDFQKGDIAEGYSVSREKKESFPLTVTSAQKNPTAFYLCASSQGGLGNTIYFGEGSWLTVV.

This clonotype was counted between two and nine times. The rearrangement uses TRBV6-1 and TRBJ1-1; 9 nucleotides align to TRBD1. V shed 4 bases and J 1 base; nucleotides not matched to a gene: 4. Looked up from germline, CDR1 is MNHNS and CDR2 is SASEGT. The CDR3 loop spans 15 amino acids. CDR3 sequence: CASSGGQGRNTEAFF. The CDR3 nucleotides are TGTGCCAGCAGTGGGGGACAGGGTAGGAACACTGAAGCTTTCTTT.

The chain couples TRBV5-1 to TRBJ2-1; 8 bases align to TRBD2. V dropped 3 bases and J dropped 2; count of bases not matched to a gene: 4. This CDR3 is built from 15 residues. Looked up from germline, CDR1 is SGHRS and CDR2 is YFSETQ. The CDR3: CASSYTSGTYNEQFF. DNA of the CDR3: TGCGCCAGCAGCTACACTAGCGGTACCTACAATGAGCAGTTCTTC.

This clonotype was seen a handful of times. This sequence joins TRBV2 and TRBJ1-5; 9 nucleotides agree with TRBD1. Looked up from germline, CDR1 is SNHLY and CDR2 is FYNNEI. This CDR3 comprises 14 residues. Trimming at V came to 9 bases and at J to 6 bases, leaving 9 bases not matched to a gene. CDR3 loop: CASCRDREVQPQHF. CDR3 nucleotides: TGTGCCAGTTGCCGGGACAGGGAGGTTCAGCCCCAGCATTTT. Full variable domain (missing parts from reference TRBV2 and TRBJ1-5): EPEVTQTPSHQVTQMGQEVILRCVPISNHLYFYWYRQILGQKVEFLVSFYNNEISEKSEIFDDQFSVERPDGSNFTLKIRSTKLEDSAMYFCASCRDREVQPQHFGDGTRLSIL.

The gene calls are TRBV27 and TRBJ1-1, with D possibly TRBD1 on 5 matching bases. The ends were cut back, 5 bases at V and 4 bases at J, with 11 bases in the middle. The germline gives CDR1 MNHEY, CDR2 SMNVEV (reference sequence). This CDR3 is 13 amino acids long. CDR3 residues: CASSLLGGTEAFF. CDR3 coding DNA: TGTGCCAGCAGTCTCTTGGGGGGCACTGAAGCTTTCTTT.

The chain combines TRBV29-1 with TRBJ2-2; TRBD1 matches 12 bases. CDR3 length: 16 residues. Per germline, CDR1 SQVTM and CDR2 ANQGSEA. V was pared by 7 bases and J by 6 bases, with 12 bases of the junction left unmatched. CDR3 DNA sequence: TGCAGCGCAACCGGGACAGGGGGCGGGGGCTCCGGGGAGCTGTTTTTT. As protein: CSATGTGGGGSGELFF.

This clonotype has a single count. CDR3 sequence reads: CAWRTGGNTEAFF. CDR3 DNA sequence: TGTGCCTGGCGGACAGGGGGGAACACTGAAGCTTTCTTT. The chain uses TRBV30 and TRBJ1-1, with 10 positions matching TRBD1. With V trimmed by 5 bases and J by 1 base, 1 base remained unmatched. CDR3 length: 13 residues. Germline CDR1 and CDR2: GTSNPN and SVGIG (reference sequence).

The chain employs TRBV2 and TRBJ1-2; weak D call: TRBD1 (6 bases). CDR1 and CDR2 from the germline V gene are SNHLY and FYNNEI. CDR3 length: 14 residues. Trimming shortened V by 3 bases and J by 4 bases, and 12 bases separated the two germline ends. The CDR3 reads CASSDPRGAYGYTF. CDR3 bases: TGTGCCAGCAGTGACCCCAGGGGTGCCTATGGCTACACCTTC.

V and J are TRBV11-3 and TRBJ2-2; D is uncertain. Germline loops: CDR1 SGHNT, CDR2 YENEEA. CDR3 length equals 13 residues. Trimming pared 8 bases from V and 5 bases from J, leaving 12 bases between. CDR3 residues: CASRQTRTGELFF. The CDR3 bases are TGTGCCAGCCGTCAGACCCGGACCGGGGAGCTGTTTTTT.

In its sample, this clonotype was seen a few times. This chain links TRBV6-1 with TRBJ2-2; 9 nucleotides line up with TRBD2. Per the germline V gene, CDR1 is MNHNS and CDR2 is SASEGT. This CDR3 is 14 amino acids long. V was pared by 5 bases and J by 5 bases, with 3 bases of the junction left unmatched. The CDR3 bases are TGTGCCAGCAGTACCCTAGCGGGGACCGGGGAGCTGTTTTTT. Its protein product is CASSTLAGTGELFF.

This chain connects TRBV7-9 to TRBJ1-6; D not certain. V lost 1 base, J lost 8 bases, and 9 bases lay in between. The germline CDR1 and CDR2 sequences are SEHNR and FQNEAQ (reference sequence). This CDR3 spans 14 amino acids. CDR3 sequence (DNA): TGTGCCAGCAGCTTAGAGGCCAGCCATTCACCCCTCCACTTT. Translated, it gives CASSLEASHSPLHF.

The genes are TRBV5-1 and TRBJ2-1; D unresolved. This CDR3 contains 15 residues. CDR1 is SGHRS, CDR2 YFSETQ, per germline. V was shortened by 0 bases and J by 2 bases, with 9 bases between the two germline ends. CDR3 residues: CASSLVLSPYNEQFF. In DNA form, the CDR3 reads TGCGCCAGCAGCTTGGTTCTGTCGCCCTACAATGAGCAGTTCTTC.

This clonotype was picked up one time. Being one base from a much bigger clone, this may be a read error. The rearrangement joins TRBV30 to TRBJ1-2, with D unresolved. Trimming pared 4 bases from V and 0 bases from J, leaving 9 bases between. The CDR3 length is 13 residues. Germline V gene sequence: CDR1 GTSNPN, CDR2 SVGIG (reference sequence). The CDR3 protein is CAWIRASNYGYTF. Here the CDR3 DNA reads TGTGCCTGGATCCGGGCTTCTAACTATGGCTACACCTTC.

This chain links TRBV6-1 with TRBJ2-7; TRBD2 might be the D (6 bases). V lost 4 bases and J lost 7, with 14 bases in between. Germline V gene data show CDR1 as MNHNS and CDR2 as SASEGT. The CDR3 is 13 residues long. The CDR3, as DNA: TGTGCCAGCAGTGCTACTAGCCCCCAGGAGCAGTACTTC. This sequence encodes CASSATSPQEQYF.

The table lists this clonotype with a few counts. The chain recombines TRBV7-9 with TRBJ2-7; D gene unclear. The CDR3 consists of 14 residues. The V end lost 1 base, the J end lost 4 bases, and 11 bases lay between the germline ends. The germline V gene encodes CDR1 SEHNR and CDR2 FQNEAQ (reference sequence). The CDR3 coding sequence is TGTGCCAGCAGCTTAGGGGCAGAAATTTACGAGCAGTACTTC. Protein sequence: CASSLGAEIYEQYF.